A single sample gave rise to the 32 T cell receptor beta chains below, sequenced in a study of metastatic and nonmetastatic thyroid tumors (TCRdb year 2020). Libraries were made using PCR. The data were produced on an Illumina HiSeq 4000. Starting from the raw public reads, TCRdb applied fastp trimming at Q25, assembled clones with MiXCR and retained in-frame beta chains. The sample includes 29,000 or so clones, with 3.5% to 5% observed a single time. The ten largest clones capture over 20% of the sample. Before undergoing thyroid surgery, none of the patients had been given any kind of treatment. Sequences were obtained from blood. These receptors all come from a female donor with papillary thyroid cancer or a benign thyroid nodule (not recorded which). Some clones in this sample may be carry-over from other donors' samples.

Concerning this clone: A read error may be the cause here, since a much bigger clone is one base away. The gene calls are TRBV18 and TRBJ2-3; 7 positions match TRBD2. The germline V gene has CDR1 KGHSH and CDR2 LQKENI. Trimming at V came to 2 bases and at J to 4 bases, leaving 9 bases not matched to a gene. The CDR3 covers 16 residues. CDR3: CASSPTSVKLSDTQYF. The CDR3 DNA follows: TGTGCCAGCTCACCAACTAGCGTGAAGCTGTCAGATACGCAGTATTTT.

The CDR3 loop is CASRLTGEGYTF. The CDR3 nucleotides read TGTGCCAGCAGGCTGACAGGGGAAGGCTACACCTTC. The chain combines TRBV6-1 with TRBJ1-2; 8 nucleotides match TRBD1. Germline CDR1 is MNHNS and CDR2 is SASEGT. There are 12 residues in the CDR3. The V segment lost 6 bases and the J segment 8 bases; nucleotides outside the gene matches: 5.

This clone has ten or more counts. The chain combines TRBV30 with TRBJ2-5; 7 bases agree with TRBD1. The J segment lost 4 bases and the V segment lost 4 bases, leaving 12 bases of the junction unmatched. CDR3 length: 15 residues. From germline, CDR1 is GTSNPN and CDR2 SVGIG (reference sequence). The CDR3 coding sequence is TGTGCCTGGAAAAGGGGGACAGCTGAAAGAGAGACCCAGTACTTC. Translation gives CAWKRGTAERETQYF.

This clone was recorded at least ten times. The genes are TRBV27 and TRBJ1-3; no clear D. Germline V gene lookup returns CDR1 MNHEY and CDR2 SMNVEV (reference sequence). V was shortened by 8 bases and J by 0 bases, with 5 bases between the two germline ends. This CDR3 spans 12 amino acids. In DNA, the CDR3 is TGTGCCAGCCATCTCTCTGGAAACACCATATATTTT. Protein product: CASHLSGNTIYF.

The sample holds many counts of this clone. This chain connects TRBV20-1 to TRBJ1-2; the match to TRBD1 covers 7 bases. V lost 6 bases to trimming and J lost 2 bases; unmatched junction nucleotides: 6. Germline loops: CDR1 DFQATT, CDR2 SNEGSKA (reference sequence). CDR3 length: 13 amino acids. CDR3 in amino acids: CSATGQRNYGYTF. For the CDR3, the DNA is TGCAGTGCAACGGGACAGCGGAACTATGGCTACACCTTC.

This clone was recorded at least ten times. The chain joins TRBV7-9 to TRBJ2-3, with D perhaps TRBD2 (7 bases). Per germline, CDR1 SEHNR and CDR2 FQNEAQ (reference sequence). This CDR3 comprises 13 residues. V was shortened by 5 bases and J by 4 bases, with 10 bases between the two germline ends. As DNA, the CDR3 is TGTGCCAGCAGCCGGCGGGGGCCAGATACGCAGTATTTT. Protein sequence: CASSRRGPDTQYF.

This clone was counted between two and nine times. The gene calls are TRBV7-9 and TRBJ2-2; no clear D gene. The CDR3 runs to 12 residues. The V gene's germline CDR1 is SEHNR and CDR2 FQNEAQ (reference sequence). Trimming shortened V by 5 bases and J by 7 bases, and 8 bases separated the two germline ends. DNA for the CDR3: TGTGCCAGCAGCCCTCTAGGCGGGGAGCTGTTTTTT. Translating gives CASSPLGGELFF. Using reference TRBV7-9 and TRBJ2-2 for the parts outside the CDR3, the full variable domain is DTGVSQNPRHKITKRGQNVTFRCDPISEHNRLYWYRQTLGQGPEFLTYFQNEAQLEKSRLLSDRFSAERPKGSFSTLEIQRTEQGDSAMYLCASSPLGGELFFGEGSRLTVL.

To note about this clone: This sequence may be a read error, since a much larger clone differs from it by one base. The genes are TRBV7-6 and TRBJ2-3; 10 positions agree with TRBD2. Germline CDR1 reads SGHVS; CDR2 reads FNYEAQ. The CDR3 is 15 amino acids. The CDR3 DNA is TGTGCCAGCAGCTTAGACAGCGGGAGGGCAGATACGCAGTGTTTT. Protein sequence: CASSLDSGRADTQCF.

The CDR3 coding sequence is TGTGCCACCAGAGTCCGGCCGAACACCGGGGAGCTGTTTTTT. Encoded protein: CATRVRPNTGELFF. This chain joins TRBV15 and TRBJ2-2; D is undetermined. Germline assignment: CDR1 LNHNV and CDR2 YYDKDF (reference sequence). The CDR3 spans 14 residues. Trimming removed 6 bases at V and 0 bases at J, with 8 bases between.

This clone was seen a few times. This chain joins TRBV6-1 and TRBJ2-7; 8 nucleotides agree with TRBD2. V was clipped by 5 bases and J by 0 bases; unmatched bases: 12. Germline CDR1 MNHNS, CDR2 SASEGT. The CDR3 loop spans 17 amino acids. This CDR3 reads CASSRQPGLVGSYEQYF. As DNA, the CDR3 is TGTGCCAGCAGTCGGCAGCCGGGACTAGTCGGCTCCTACGAGCAGTACTTC.

This clone occurred many times. The rearrangement links TRBV6-5 to TRBJ1-1; D remains ambiguous. The CDR3 is made up of 13 amino acids. V dropped 0 bases and J dropped 9 bases, with 11 bases sitting between them. Germline V gives CDR1 MNHEY, CDR2 SVGAGI. CDR3 bases: TGTGCCAGCAGTTACTCTCAGGATGGTAAAGCTTTCTTT. Translation: CASSYSQDGKAFF.

This clone was detected many times. The rearrangement joins TRBV5-1 to TRBJ1-4; no clear D gene. Germline lookup yields CDR1 SGHRS and CDR2 YFSETQ. Trimming removed 0 bases from V and 3 bases from J, with 6 bases in between. The CDR3 contains 14 residues. The CDR3 reads CASSLGVANEKLFF. The CDR3 bases are TGCGCCAGCAGCTTGGGGGTGGCTAATGAAAAACTGTTTTTT.

About this clone: Compared with germline, one end of the junction differs, possibly owing to a read error. The rearrangement joins TRBV20-1 to TRBJ1-2; 9 nucleotides align to TRBD1. The CDR3 extends over 12 amino acids. CDR1 DFQATT and CDR2 SNEGSKA come from the germline V gene (reference sequence). The CDR3 spells CCATGGVSGYTF. The CDR3 DNA reads TGCTGTGCTACAGGGGGCGTTTCAGGCTACACCTTC.

This clone was seen only a few times. J is TRBJ1-2 and V is TRBV24-1; 9 nucleotides match TRBD1. The CDR3 spans 16 residues. Germline V CDR1 and CDR2: KGHDR, SFDVKD. With 3 bases clipped from V and 4 bases from J, the junction kept 8 bases outside the gene matches. CDR3 sequence reads: CATSDGSGQGAYGYTF. In nucleotides, the CDR3 is TGTGCCACCAGTGATGGCTCGGGACAGGGTGCCTATGGCTACACCTTC.

This clone was counted between two and nine times. The CDR3 coding sequence is TGTGCCAGCAGTTTAGGCGGGGGCGGTGAGCAGTTCTTC. Its translation is CASSLGGGGEQFF. The rearrangement joins TRBV28 to TRBJ2-1; D may be TRBD2 (7 bases). This CDR3 region has 13 residues. Trimming removed 2 bases at V and 9 bases at J, with 11 bases between. Germline CDR1 MDHEN, CDR2 SYDVKM.

This clone was found many times. The V and J genes are TRBV11-2 and TRBJ2-2, with TRBD2 as a possible D gene (6 bases). Trimming removed 5 bases from V and 5 bases from J, with 15 bases in between. This CDR3 region has 15 residues. The V gene's germline CDR1 is SGHAT and CDR2 FQNNGV. Written as DNA, the CDR3 is TGTGCCAGCAGCGTAACCGGGAGATCAACCGGGGAGCTGTTTTTT. As protein: CASSVTGRSTGELFF. The full variable domain, rest sourced from reference TRBV11-2 and TRBJ2-2, is EAGVAQSPRYKIIEKRQSVAFWCNPISGHATLYWYQQILGQGPKLLIQFQNNGVVDDSQLPKDRFSAERLKGVDSTLKIQPAKLEDSAVYLCASSVTGRSTGELFFGEGSRLTVL.

Many counts were recorded for this clone. The rearrangement joins TRBV19 to TRBJ1-4; D remains unclear. The V end was cut by 4 bases, the J end by 7 bases, with 7 bases between. Germline CDR1 LNHDA, CDR2 SQIVND (reference sequence). The CDR3 has 12 residues. The CDR3 DNA reads as TGTGCCAGTAGTACAGGAATTGAAAAACTGTTTTTT. It yields the protein CASSTGIEKLFF.

This clone was found many times. Other nucleotide sequences from this sample produce the same CDR3. This chain links TRBV5-1 with TRBJ1-2; maybe TRBD1 (6 bases). The germline V gene has CDR1 SGHRS and CDR2 YFSETQ. The ends were cut back, 4 bases at V and 6 bases at J, with 16 bases in the middle. The CDR3 has 14 residues. CDR3 sequence: CASSPGWGADGYTF. CDR3 DNA: TGCGCCAGCAGCCCCGGGTGGGGGGCTGATGGCTACACCTTC.

The V call is TRBV20-1, the J call TRBJ2-7; D is ambiguous. V lost 4 bases to trimming and J lost 0 bases, with 13 bases between them. There are 14 residues in the CDR3. Germline CDR1 DFQATT, CDR2 SNEGSKA (reference sequence). The CDR3 sequence: CSAKDGLSSYEQYF. The CDR3 bases are TGCAGTGCTAAAGACGGCTTAAGCTCCTACGAGCAGTACTTC.

This clone was seen at least ten times. The chain links TRBV11-3 to TRBJ2-1; no clear D. Per the germline V gene, CDR1 is SGHNT and CDR2 is YENEEA. CDR3 length equals 17 residues. V lost 1 base to trimming and J lost 1 base, with 14 bases between them. CDR3 nucleotide sequence: TGTGCCAGCAGCTTAGCCCCGGCTAGAATATCCTACAATGAGCAGTTCTTC. Protein: CASSLAPARISYNEQFF.

As to this clone: The junction departs from germline at one end; a sequencing error may be responsible. V and J are TRBV20-1 and TRBJ2-2; possible D gene TRBD2, 5 bases. Germline values: CDR1 DFQATT, CDR2 SNEGSKA (reference sequence). CDR3 length equals 16 residues. The CDR3 region is CSARDHSRPHTGEMFF. Written as DNA, the CDR3 is TGCAGTGCTAGAGATCATAGCCGTCCACACACCGGGGAGATGTTTTTT.

The V call is TRBV11-2, the J call TRBJ2-7; D might be TRBD2 (7 bases). V lost 8 bases and J lost 3, with 11 bases in between. This CDR3 has 12 amino acids. Germline-derived CDR1 and CDR2 are SGHAT and FQNNGV. In nucleotides, the CDR3 is TGTGCCAGCGGGGGGGCCGGCTACGAGCAGTACTTC. Protein: CASGGAGYEQYF.

This clone was observed many times. V and J are TRBV7-8 and TRBJ2-1; 7 bases agree with TRBD1. Germline loops: CDR1 SGHVS, CDR2 FQNEAQ. The CDR3 has 14 residues. J was trimmed by 13 bases and V by 1 base; bases with no gene match: 10. The CDR3: CASSLEKSDREQFF. CDR3 sequence (DNA): TGTGCCAGCAGCTTAGAAAAGTCAGACAGGGAACAGTTCTTC. The whole variable domain, remainder taken from reference TRBV7-8 and TRBJ2-1, is GAGVSQSPRYKVAKRGQDVALRCDPISGHVSLFWYQQALGQGPEFLTYFQNEAQLDKSGLPSDRFFAERPEGSVSTLKIQRTQQEDSAVYLCASSLEKSDREQFFGPGTRLTVL.

This clone was recorded at least ten times. This chain connects TRBV11-1 to TRBJ2-4, with unresolved D. Trimming took 4 bases from V and 0 from J, leaving 7 bases between them. Germline lookup yields CDR1 SGHAT and CDR2 FQDESV (reference sequence). The CDR3 extends over 14 amino acids. CDR3 DNA: TGTGCCAGCAGCTCCTTTGAAGCCAAAAACATTCAGTACTTC. Its protein is CASSSFEAKNIQYF.

This clone was detected only a few times. A read error may account for a junction end that differs from germline. This chain links TRBV27 with TRBJ2-7, with TRBD1 as a possible D gene (5 bases). The CDR3 totals 14 residues. Germline values: CDR1 MNHEY, CDR2 SMNVEV (reference sequence). The CDR3 here is CASSRQSFNYDQYF. The CDR3 DNA reads as TGTGCCAGCAGTCGACAGTCCTTCAACTACGATCAGTACTTC.

The chain combines TRBV6-1 with TRBJ2-7; D tentatively fits TRBD1 or TRBD2 (5 bases each). Trimming took off 5 bases at V and 7 bases at J, with 18 bases between the two ends. Germline values: CDR1 MNHNS, CDR2 SASEGT. The length of the CDR3 is 14 residues. This CDR3 reads CASSTGTLGGEQYF. In DNA form, the CDR3 reads TGTGCCAGCAGTACCGGGACCTTAGGTGGGGAGCAGTACTTC.

The sample holds a few counts of this clone. This chain links TRBV11-2 with TRBJ2-7, with D unclear. CDR3 length: 12 residues. V was clipped by 5 bases and J by 4 bases, with 9 bases between them. CDR1 SGHAT and CDR2 FQNNGV come from the germline V gene. DNA of the CDR3: TGTGCCAGCAGCCCCAGGTTTTACGAGCAGTACTTC. It yields the protein CASSPRFYEQYF.

As regards this clone: Because it lacks the conserved phenylalanine or tryptophan at the end, this CDR3 is likely a read error. CDR3 loop: CASSESGRGYGYTI. CDR3 bases: TGTGCCAGCAGTGAATCTGGGAGGGGCTATGGCTACACCATC. V gene TRBV6-1 combines with J gene TRBJ1-2, with D tentatively TRBD1 (5 bases). V was cut by 2 bases and J by 4 bases, with 11 bases left in between. The CDR3 is made up of 14 amino acids. CDR1 is MNHNS, CDR2 SASEGT, per germline.

The sample holds many counts of this clone. V gene TRBV18 combines with J gene TRBJ2-2; a weak D match, TRBD2 (5 bases). The CDR3 is 15 amino acids. From germline, CDR1 is KGHSH and CDR2 LQKENI. V lost 4 bases to trimming and J lost 7 bases, with 16 bases between them. The CDR3 nucleotides are TGTGCCAGCTCACTGCCCGGACTCGAGGACGGGGAGCTGTTTTTT. Translating gives CASSLPGLEDGELFF.

In this sample, this clone turned up many times. J is TRBJ2-3 and V is TRBV13, with TRBD1 identical over 7 bases. Germline V gene data show CDR1 as PRHDT and CDR2 as FYEKMQ (reference sequence). The junction had 9 bases not matched to a gene; V was cut back by 2 bases and J by 4 bases. The CDR3 is 16 residues long. DNA of the CDR3: TGTGCCAGCAGCTTACTCCTGACAGGGTCTGCAGATACGCAGTATTTT. It is translated as CASSLLLTGSADTQYF.

This clone was counted only a few times. The chain joins TRBV20-1 to TRBJ2-2, with D possibly TRBD2 on 5 matching bases. Germline V gene data show CDR1 as DFQATT and CDR2 as SNEGSKA (reference sequence). The CDR3 is made up of 15 amino acids. Trimming stripped 1 base from V and 2 bases from J, with 11 bases between. The CDR3: CSARAHPGNTGELFF. CDR3 coding DNA: TGCAGTGCTAGAGCTCACCCGGGAAACACCGGGGAGCTGTTTTTT.

The table lists this clone with a few counts. The rearrangement uses TRBV20-1 and TRBJ1-2; the D gene is possibly TRBD1 (6 bases). The CDR3 has 14 residues. Per germline, CDR1 DFQATT and CDR2 SNEGSKA (reference sequence). V was trimmed by 7 bases and J by 4 bases, leaving 19 bases between them. Here the CDR3 reads CSVARQEFSYGYTF. The CDR3 DNA reads as TGCAGTGTCGCAAGACAGGAATTCTCCTATGGCTACACCTTC.